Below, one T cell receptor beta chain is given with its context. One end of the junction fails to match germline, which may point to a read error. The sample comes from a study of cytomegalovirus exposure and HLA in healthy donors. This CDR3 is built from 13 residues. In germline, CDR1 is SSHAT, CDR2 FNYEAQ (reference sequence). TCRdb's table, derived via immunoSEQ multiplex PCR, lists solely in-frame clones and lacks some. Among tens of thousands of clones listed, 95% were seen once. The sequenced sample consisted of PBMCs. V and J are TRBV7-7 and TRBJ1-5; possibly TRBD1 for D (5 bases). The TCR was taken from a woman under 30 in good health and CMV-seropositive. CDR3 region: CASSLDSNQPQHF. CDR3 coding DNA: TGTGCTAGCAGCTTAGACAGTAATCAGCCCCAGCATTTT. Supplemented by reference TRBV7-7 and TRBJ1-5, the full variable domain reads GAGVSQSPRYKVTKRGQDVTLRCDPISSHATLYWYQQALGQGPEFLTYFNYEAQPDKSGLPSDRFSAERPEGSISTLTIQRTEQRDSAMYRCASSLDSNQPQHFGDGTRLSIL.